The clone carrying this T cell receptor (beta chain) showed up just once. This entry belongs to a study of T cell changes during pregnancy in multiple sclerosis. The germline CDR1 and CDR2 sequences are MDHEN and SYDVKM. The CDR3 is made up of 17 amino acids. V shed 2 bases and J shed 2 bases, with 13 bases lying between them. Sequencing used immunoSEQ multiplex PCR; TCRdb keeps in-frame clones, though not all of them. The sample shows about 50,000 clones, 85% to 95% of them seen only once. Sequences were derived from CD4+ T cells from peripheral blood mononuclear cells, sampled in the second trimester of pregnancy. The TCR was taken from a female donor with multiple sclerosis, enrolled in a pregnancy study. The chain couples TRBV28 to TRBJ1-6, with a possible D match to TRBD1 (6 bases). CDR3: CASSLTDRLTYNSPLHF. The CDR3 DNA is TGTGCCAGCAGTTTAACGGACAGACTTACCTATAATTCACCCCTCCACTTT.